This T cell receptor beta chain originates from a study of T-cell memory formation after mild COVID-19. Overall study results and limits: The CD4+ clones that contracted clustered mainly within CM and EM, and the CD8+ clones concentrated in EMRA.

CDR1 and CDR2 (germline): MNHEY, SMNVEV (reference sequence). V shed 8 bases and J shed 2 bases, with 19 bases lying between them. This CDR3 region has 15 residues. On this clonotype: Its antigen is not identified.

MiXCR, run by TCRdb on the 5' RACE reads, gives a single entry per CDR3 protein. The sample has under 650,000 distinct CDR3 sequences, more than 15% seen once; the top ten hold around 12%. The clonotype was recovered from an adult woman who had mild COVID-19 (a few samples of this study predate the infection). Cell type and time point are not known. The sequencing sample was made of PBMCs or a T cell subset sorted from them (not recorded which). This chain links TRBV27 with TRBJ2-7, with D possibly matching TRBD2 (6 bases). The CDR3 DNA is TGTGCCAGCGGCCAAGGGAGGAGGCCCCCCTACGAGCAGTACTTC. The encoded protein is CASGQGRRPPYEQYF.